One and the same sample provided the 26 T cell receptor beta chains below, sequenced in a study of T cells in Graves' hyperthyroidism and ophthalmopathy. RNA transcripts gave rise to amplified TCR beta CDR3 regions. During a first-round RT-PCR of the TCR CDR3, the HTBI primer set was used. MiXCR was run by TCRdb on the multiplex PCR reads, yielding one entry per CDR3 protein. The table lists 610,000 or so distinct CDR3 sequences, roughly 46% of them singletons, with 7.5% to 8.5% in the top ten. Source material: peripheral blood or thyroid tissue (not recorded which). The source is a woman aged 18 to 35 with Graves' hyperthyroidism.

The chain recombines TRBV7-3 with TRBJ1-4; 8 bases align to TRBD1. The CDR3 is made up of 16 amino acids. The germline V gene has CDR1 SGHTA and CDR2 FQGTGA. Unmatched junction bases numbered 8, after V lost 5 bases and J lost 3 bases. CDR3 region: CASSHGQGRSNEKLFF. The CDR3 region has the DNA TGTGCCAGCAGCCACGGACAGGGACGGTCTAATGAAAAACTGTTTTTT.

This clonotype was observed many times. The V and J genes are TRBV15 and TRBJ1-2; D gene uncertain. Per the germline V gene, CDR1 is LNHNV and CDR2 is YYDKDF (reference sequence). V lost 0 bases to trimming and J lost 8 bases, with 16 bases between them. The CDR3 is 15 amino acids. This CDR3 reads CATSRDVPSERGYTF. In DNA form, the CDR3 reads TGTGCCACCAGCAGAGATGTCCCATCCGAAAGGGGCTACACCTTC.

The CDR3 sequence: CASSGRVWGAWETQYF. CDR3 DNA: TGTGCCAGCAGCGGACGGGTTTGGGGGGCATGGGAGACCCAGTACTTC. The rearrangement links TRBV7-2 to TRBJ2-5; D may correspond to TRBD1 or TRBD2 (6 bases each). V was trimmed by 5 bases and J by 5 bases, leaving 21 bases between them. The CDR3 has 16 amino acids. Germline CDR1 SGHTA, CDR2 FQGNSA.

A note on this clonotype: The conserved phenylalanine or tryptophan is not found at the CDR3 terminus, so this likely reflects a read error. Because the CDR3's place on the DNA is in doubt, the DNA is left out and the CDR3 is given as listed by TCRdb. This chain joins TRBV6-5 and TRBJ2-6. A total of 13 residues make up the CDR3, ends included. Germline loops: CDR1 MNHEY, CDR2 SVGAGI. CDR3 sequence: CASSFPGANVLVL.

This sequence joins TRBV19 and TRBJ1-2; D not resolved. The CDR3 is 14 amino acids. V gave up 2 bases and J gave up 3 bases, with 10 bases separating them. The germline V gene has CDR1 LNHDA and CDR2 SQIVND (reference sequence). This CDR3 is CASSILAEDYGYTF. The DNA of the CDR3 is TGTGCCAGTAGTATATTGGCGGAAGACTATGGCTACACCTTC.

Only one count was recorded for this clonotype. The rearrangement joins TRBV19 to TRBJ2-3; 10 nucleotides line up with TRBD2. This CDR3 is built from 14 residues. Germline CDR1 and CDR2: LNHDA and SQIVND (reference sequence). The J segment lost 1 base and the V segment lost 6 bases, leaving 1 base of the junction unmatched. Here the CDR3 DNA reads TGTGCCAGTAGACTAGCGGGACGCACAGATACGCAGTATTTT. Translation: CASRLAGRTDTQYF.

The sample holds many counts of this clonotype. The CDR3 sequence is CASSGTSLMYGYTF. For the CDR3, the DNA is TGTGCCAGCAGTGGGACTAGTCTTATGTATGGCTACACCTTC. This chain uses TRBV6-1 with TRBJ1-2; D gene uncertain. V was trimmed by 4 bases and J by 5 bases, leaving 14 bases between them. This CDR3 contains 14 residues. Germline assignment: CDR1 MNHNS and CDR2 SASEGT.

Comment on this clonotype: The germline gene is not matched at one end of the junction; a read error may be the cause. CDR3: CAGSLGGDEQYF. CDR3 DNA: TGTGCCGGCAGCTTAGGAGGGGACGAGCAGTACTTC. The rearrangement uses TRBV7-2 and TRBJ2-7; weak D call: TRBD2 (6 bases). CDR3 length equals 12 residues. Germline V CDR1 and CDR2: SGHTA, FQGNSA.

This chain links TRBV15 with TRBJ2-3, with D unclear. The germline V gene encodes CDR1 LNHNV and CDR2 YYDKDF (reference sequence). Trimming stripped 1 base from V and 0 bases from J, with 11 bases between. The CDR3 length is 16 residues. CDR3 sequence: CATSRVYGSSTDTQYF. The CDR3 DNA reads as TGTGCCACCAGCAGAGTATACGGATCCAGCACAGATACGCAGTATTTT.

The V gene is TRBV6-6, the J gene TRBJ2-2; D is undetermined. V was pared by 4 bases and J by 3 bases, with 18 bases between. CDR3 length: 17 residues. Germline V lookup: CDR1 MNHNY, CDR2 SVGAGI (reference sequence). The CDR3 is CASSFLVVREYTGELFF. For the CDR3, the DNA is TGTGCCAGCAGTTTCCTCGTAGTTAGGGAATACACCGGGGAGCTGTTTTTT.

This chain links TRBV2 with TRBJ1-2, with D possibly matching TRBD1 (5 bases). Germline CDR1 SNHLY, CDR2 FYNNEI. The CDR3 runs 14 residues. The V and J ends lost 5 bases and 8 bases respectively, with 18 bases between them. The chain's CDR3 is CASSLSRDAEGYTF. CDR3 nucleotides: TGTGCCAGCAGTTTAAGCAGGGACGCCGAGGGCTACACCTTC. Full variable domain (remainder filled in from reference TRBV2 and TRBJ1-2): EPEVTQTPSHQVTQMGQEVILRCVPISNHLYFYWYRQILGQKVEFLVSFYNNEISEKSEIFDDQFSVERPDGSNFTLKIRSTKLEDSAMYFCASSLSRDAEGYTFGSGTRLTVV.

The V and J genes are TRBV15 and TRBJ2-3; D unclear. Trimming stripped 3 bases from V and 0 bases from J, with 13 bases between. Germline V gene data show CDR1 as LNHNV and CDR2 as YYDKDF (reference sequence). The CDR3 runs to 16 residues. DNA for the CDR3: TGTGCCACCAGCAGCCCCGACCTAGGCAGCACAGATACGCAGTATTTT. Translating it yields CATSSPDLGSTDTQYF.

This clonotype was detected many times. The CDR3 region is CASSSTRDQPQHF. CDR3 DNA sequence: TGTGCCAGCAGCTCGACCCGGGATCAGCCCCAGCATTTT. The V call is TRBV11-2, the J call TRBJ1-5; D gene uncertain. The CDR3 sequence is 13 residues long. Germline CDR1 SGHAT, CDR2 FQNNGV. The V gene lost 4 bases and the J gene lost 5 bases, with 9 bases spanning the gap. The variable domain in full, completed from reference TRBV11-2 and TRBJ1-5, reads EAGVAQSPRYKIIEKRQSVAFWCNPISGHATLYWYQQILGQGPKLLIQFQNNGVVDDSQLPKDRFSAERLKGVDSTLKIQPAKLEDSAVYLCASSSTRDQPQHFGDGTRLSIL.

The gene calls are TRBV7-2 and TRBJ1-2; D not certain. V lost 0 bases to trimming and J lost 11 bases, with 4 bases between them. The length of the CDR3 is 10 residues. CDR1 SGHTA and CDR2 FQGNSA come from the germline V gene. The CDR3 protein is CASSLARYTF. For the CDR3, the DNA is TGTGCCAGCAGCTTAGCTCGGTACACCTTC. Combining the CDR3 with reference TRBV7-2 and TRBJ1-2 gives the whole variable domain GAGVSQSPSNKVTEKGKDVELRCDPISGHTALYWYRQSLGQGLEFLIYFQGNSAPDKSGLPSDRFSAERTGGSVSTLTIQRTQQEDSAVYLCASSLARYTFGSGTRLTVV.

This chain's CDR3 is CASSEMAYNEQFF. In DNA form, the CDR3 reads TGTGCCAGCAGTGAAATGGCCTACAATGAGCAGTTCTTC. The genes are TRBV6-1 and TRBJ2-5, with unresolved D. Matching the DNA end better, TRBJ2-1 makes the J call doubtful. Germline V CDR1 and CDR2: MNHNS, SASEGT. This CDR3 has 13 amino acids.

The chain couples TRBV20-1 to TRBJ1-5; perhaps TRBD1 as D (5 bases). This CDR3 has 13 amino acids. Germline V lookup: CDR1 DFQATT, CDR2 SNEGSKA (reference sequence). The CDR3 sequence: CSVGISGGQPQHF. The CDR3 coding sequence is TGCAGCGTTGGGATTAGCGGGGGGCAGCCCCAGCATTTT.

The rearrangement joins TRBV7-8 to TRBJ2-3, with a tentative D call TRBD1 (6 bases). Germline V gene lookup returns CDR1 SGHVS and CDR2 FQNEAQ. The CDR3 covers 18 residues. Trimming pared 6 bases from V and 1 base from J, leaving 23 bases between. The CDR3 spells CASSTRAPGDLRTDTQYF. The CDR3 region has the DNA TGTGCCAGCAGTACCCGGGCGCCAGGGGACCTCCGCACAGATACGCAGTATTTT.

This clonotype was detected ten times or more. The gene calls are TRBV7-2 and TRBJ1-5, with D uncertain. V lost 3 bases and J lost 5, with 8 bases in between. The CDR3 is made up of 13 amino acids. Germline V gives CDR1 SGHTA, CDR2 FQGNSA. CDR3 residues: CASSFVRDQPQHF. For the CDR3, the DNA is TGTGCCAGCAGCTTCGTCCGAGATCAGCCCCAGCATTTT.

This clonotype has more than one count but fewer than ten. The chain is built from TRBV4-1 and TRBJ2-3; 7 bases agree with TRBD2. Trimming at V came to 5 bases and at J to 4 bases, leaving 12 bases not matched to a gene. This CDR3 has 16 amino acids. Germline-derived CDR1 and CDR2 are MGHRA and YSYEKL. CDR3 nucleotide sequence: TGCGCCAGCAGCTCTCGTACGCGGGAGATCTCAGATACGCAGTATTTT. Translation gives CASSSRTREISDTQYF.

The rearrangement uses TRBV29-1 and TRBJ1-1; D not resolved. The CDR3 is 13 residues long. Per germline, CDR1 SQVTM and CDR2 ANQGSEA. Trimming shortened V by 4 bases and J by 1 base, and 10 bases separated the two germline ends. CDR3 region: CSVVQAPNTEAFF. The CDR3 DNA reads as TGCAGCGTTGTCCAGGCCCCGAACACTGAAGCTTTCTTT. The full variable domain, in which reference TRBV29-1 and TRBJ1-1 provide the parts outside the CDR3, is SAVISQKPSRDICQRGTSLTIQCQVDSQVTMMFWYRQQPGQSLTLIATANQGSEATYESGFVIDKFPISRPNLTFSTLTVSNMSPEDSSIYLCSVVQAPNTEAFFGQGTRLTVV.

V gene TRBV5-1 combines with J gene TRBJ1-2; the D gene is possibly TRBD1 (5 bases). The CDR3 sequence is 12 residues long. Looked up from germline, CDR1 is SGHRS and CDR2 is YFSETQ. The V end was cut by 4 bases, the J end by 6 bases, with 10 bases between. CDR3 nucleotides: TGCGCCAGCAGCCCTGGGGCGGATGGCTACACCTTC. It is translated as CASSPGADGYTF. Full variable domain (remainder filled in from reference TRBV5-1 and TRBJ1-2): KAGVTQTPRYLIKTRGQQVTLSCSPISGHRSVSWYQQTPGQGLQFLFEYFSETQRNKGNFPGRFSGRQFSNSRSEMNVSTLELGDSALYLCASSPGADGYTFGSGTRLTVV.

In this sample, this clonotype turned up once. The chain is built from TRBV12-3 or TRBV12-4 and TRBJ1-4, with TRBD1 as a possible D gene (5 bases). Trimming stripped 5 bases from V and 0 bases from J, with 16 bases between. The CDR3 loop spans 17 amino acids. This CDR3 is CASSLPKRGATNEKLFF. CDR3 nucleotide sequence: TGTGCCAGCAGTCTCCCGAAGCGGGGGGCAACTAATGAAAAACTGTTTTTT.

V is TRBV11-2 and J is TRBJ1-6; 7 bases are a match to TRBD1. In germline, CDR1 is SGHAT, CDR2 FQNNGV. CDR3 length: 16 residues. The ends lost 5 bases at V and 10 bases at J; junction bases unmatched: 14. Here the CDR3 reads CASSTRTGRSGSPLHF. In DNA form, the CDR3 reads TGTGCCAGCAGCACCCGGACAGGCAGGAGCGGATCACCCCTCCACTTT.

Points on this clonotype: A read error is possible here, since a much larger clone lies one base away. The chain couples TRBV2 to TRBJ2-2; D is unresolved. CDR1 and CDR2 (germline): SNHLY, FYNNEI. This CDR3 contains 15 residues. The ends were cut back, 4 bases at V and 1 base at J, with 10 bases in the middle. DNA for the CDR3: TGTGCCAGCAGTGGAGAAATCCTGAACACCGGGGAGCTGTTTTTT. Translation gives CASSGEILNTGELFF. The variable domain in full, with the rest retrieved from reference TRBV2 and TRBJ2-2, is EPEVTQTPSHQVTQMGQEVILRCVPISNHLYFYWYRQILGQKVEFLVSFYNNEISEKSEIFDDQFSVERPDGSNFTLKIRSTKLEDSAMYFCASSGEILNTGELFFGEGSRLTVL.

This clonotype has just a few counts. The chain employs TRBV19 and TRBJ2-2, with D perhaps assigned TRBD1 or TRBD2 (6 bases each). V lost 9 bases and J lost 5, with 22 bases in between. CDR1 and CDR2 (germline): LNHDA, SQIVND (reference sequence). The CDR3 has 16 amino acids. The CDR3 region is CASLPHRGLGTGELFF. CDR3 sequence (DNA): TGTGCCAGCTTACCTCATCGGGGGCTGGGGACCGGGGAGCTGTTTTTT.

With respect to this clonotype: This could be a read error, since a much larger clone is one nucleotide away. The chain links TRBV6-5 to TRBJ2-5; no clear D gene. CDR1 is MNHEY and CDR2 is SVGAGI in the germline V gene. Between the trimmed V and J ends, which lost 0 bases and 4 bases, there was a span of 9 bases. This CDR3 comprises 14 residues. The CDR3 region is CASSYSAYRETQYF. In DNA form, the CDR3 reads TGTGCCAGCAGTTACTCTGCGTACCGAGAGACCCAGTACTTC.